This T cell receptor (beta chain) was identified during a study of regulatory T cells in long-lasting Graves disease. The V gene's germline CDR1 is SGHRS and CDR2 YFSETQ. V lost 2 bases to trimming and J lost 7 bases, with 7 bases between them. The CDR3 totals 12 residues. Stated time point: persistent/refractory GD, antithyroid drugs over 5 years with positive TRAb. Researchers made the TCR library from RNA that was extracted from PBMCs. In each case, Graves' disease was diagnosed per American Thyroid Association guidelines. For TCR beta, libraries came from iRepertoire HTBI primers and Arm-PCR of CDR3 regions. From the multiplex PCR reads, TCRdb called clonotypes with MiXCR, one entry per CDR3 protein. This sample yields around 460,000 distinct CDR3 sequences, of which approximately 23% are seen a single time; approximately 14% belongs to the top ten. Study-wide results and caveats: When disease was persistent, TRBV28, TRBJ1-2 and TRBJ2-5 were the favored segments. Authors noted too few samples as a limitation.

This clonotype was seen more than once but under ten times. Its antigen is not identified. This chain connects TRBV5-1 to TRBJ2-1, with no clear D. This sequence originates from a female donor with Graves disease. The sequenced sample was peripheral blood mononuclear cells (PBMCs), obtained when the disease was refractory, from a patient treated with antithyroid drugs. This chain's CDR3 is CASSLILNEQFF. DNA of the CDR3: TGCGCCAGCAGCTTAATCCTAAATGAGCAGTTCTTC.